This TCR beta chain was sequenced during a study of T cells in Graves' hyperthyroidism and ophthalmopathy. Study findings and constraints: Blood also showed most of the thyroid clonotypes that were expanded above 0.001.

This clonotype was counted ten times or more. Its specificity is unknown. V was clipped by 6 bases and J by 7 bases; unmatched bases: 6. Germline V CDR1 and CDR2: MNHNS, SASEGT. The CDR3 totals 13 residues. A patient was excluded if there was uncontrolled infection, other autoimmune disease, pregnancy or lactation. Each diagnosis was grounded in clinical symptoms, serum thyroxine and TRAb, thyroid ultrasound, and orbital computed tomography. Amplified TCR beta CDR3 regions came from RNA transcripts. Primed by the HTBI set, a first-round RT-PCR was run on the TCR CDR3. TCRdb independently ran MiXCR on the multiplex PCR reads; one entry per CDR3 protein. The sample includes about 460,000 distinct CDR3 sequences, about 20% seen only once; the top ten take about half.

The receptor comes from a woman in her seventies with Graves' ophthalmopathy. The sample consisted of blood. The chain links TRBV6-1 to TRBJ1-5, with 7 bases lining up with TRBD1. The CDR3 DNA sequence: TGTGCCAGCAGAAAACTACAGGGGCAGCCCCAGCATTTT. Protein sequence: CASRKLQGQPQHF.